The rows below give T cell receptor beta chains drawn from one sample of a study of response to subunit inactivated influenza vaccine. Via MiXCR, TCRdb re-called the RT-PCR reads, giving one row per CDR3 protein. The repertoire holds about 620,000 distinct CDR3 sequences, with roughly 10% as singletons. These sequences were also reported in another study, on T cells expressing NK-cell markers.

The sequencing used PBMCs from blood, collected on the day of vaccination. These TCRs come from a man over 45 who received an inactivated influenza vaccine. Each CDR3 is given with its conserved first and last residue. D genes are given only for firm matches. Not every row has a clone size; where given, it reads once, few, many or a size class.

J gene,V gene,clone size,CDR3 length,D gene,CDR3 protein,CDR3 DNA
TRBJ2-3,TRBV7-2,-,15,-,CASSLAGVGVDTQYF,TGTGCCAGCAGCTTAGCGGGGGTCGGAGTAGATACGCAGTATTTT
TRBJ2-7,TRBV6-5,few,15,-,CASSYFGGASYEQYF,TGTGCCAGCAGTTACTTTGGAGGGGCCAGCTACGAGCAGTACTTC
TRBJ2-3,TRBV27,many,13,-,CASSLVVTDTQYF,TGTGCCAGCAGTTTAGTGGTCACAGATACGCAGTATTTT
TRBJ2-7,TRBV11-1,-,15,TRBD1,CASRGQGAFSYEQYF,TGTGCCAGCAGGGGACAGGGGGCCTTTTCCTACGAGCAGTACTTC
TRBJ2-1,TRBV5-6,many,13,-,CASSLTGYNEQFF,TGTGCCAGCAGCTTGACTGGCTACAATGAGCAGTTCTTC
TRBJ2-7,TRBV29-1,few,12,-,CSVAPGGDEQYF,TGCAGCGTTGCGCCGGGGGGCGACGAGCAGTACTTC
TRBJ2-7,TRBV12-3/TRBV12-4,-,14,TRBD1,CASSRTGTGSEQYF,TGTGCCAGCAGCAGAACCGGGACAGGGAGCGAGCAGTACTTC
TRBJ1-1,TRBV5-6,many,18,TRBD1,CASSLIVGTGGYNTEAFF,TGTGCCAGCAGCTTGATTGTTGGGACAGGGGGTTATAACACTGAAGCTTTCTTT
TRBJ2-2,TRBV30,-,16,-,CAWRTPGTPWGGELFF,TGTGCCTGGAGGACCCCAGGGACACCCTGGGGCGGGGAGCTGTTTTTT
TRBJ2-7,TRBV20-1,few,17,-,CCARPAVSTGRNYEQYF,TGCTGTGCTAGACCCGCTGTGAGCACGGGACGGAACTACGAGCAGTACTTC
TRBJ1-1,TRBV20-1,-,13,-,CSARVRVNTEAFF,TGCAGTGCTAGAGTCAGAGTGAACACTGAAGCTTTCTTT
TRBJ2-7,TRBV5-1,many,16,-,CASSSQGGRGDYEQYF,TGCGCCAGCAGCTCCCAAGGAGGCAGGGGAGACTACGAGCAGTACTTC
TRBJ1-3,TRBV7-2,-,15,-,CASSLAAGTGNTIYF,TGTGCCAGCAGCTTAGCAGCGGGTACTGGAAACACCATATATTTT
TRBJ2-7,TRBV29-1,few,13,TRBD1,CSETGGWSYEQYF,TGCAGCGAGACAGGGGGCTGGTCCTACGAGCAGTACTTC
TRBJ2-7,TRBV27,-,15,-,CASSSSRGNSYEQYF,TGTGCCAGCAGCTCCTCCCGAGGCAACTCCTACGAGCAGTACTTC
TRBJ2-3,TRBV5-1,many,16,TRBD2,CASSQILAGVTDTQYF,TGCGCCAGCTCACAGATCCTAGCGGGAGTCACAGATACGCAGTATTTT
TRBJ2-3,TRBV20-1,-,13,-,CSVGTHSTDTQYF,TGCAGTGTGGGAACCCATAGCACAGATACGCAGTATTTT
TRBJ2-2,TRBV27,-,11,-,CASKSTGELFF,TGTGCCAGCAAATCAACCGGGGAGCTGTTTTTT
TRBJ1-1,TRBV29-1,many,12,-,CSVVGATHGAFF,TGCAGCGTTGTAGGGGCGACCCATGGAGCTTTCTTT
TRBJ1-2,TRBV20-1,-,21,-,CSAGGSQKKSRGYLTNYGYTF,TGCAGTGCGGGGGGGTCCCAGAAAAAGAGTCGTGGCTATCTCACTAACTATGGCTACACCTTC
TRBJ2-5,TRBV4-1,-,17,TRBD1,CASSLGKGTAIGKTQYF,TGCGCCAGCAGCCTCGGGAAGGGGACAGCGATAGGAAAGACCCAGTACTTC
TRBJ1-2,TRBV9,few,13,TRBD1,CASSPGQHAGYTF,TGTGCCAGCAGCCCGGGACAGCATGCCGGCTACACCTTC
TRBJ2-3,TRBV4-3,few,16,TRBD2,CASSQTARSGGATQYF,TGCGCCAGCAGCCAAACTGCACGTAGCGGGGGAGCTACGCAGTATTTT
TRBJ2-7,TRBV20-1,-,15,-,CSARSNVRSLYEQYF,TGCAGTGCTAGATCAAACGTACGAAGCCTCTACGAGCAGTACTTC
TRBJ2-3,TRBV5-1,many,16,TRBD2,CASSLSVAGVSGTQYF,TGCGCCAGCAGCTTGTCGGTAGCGGGAGTTTCCGGAACGCAGTATTTT
TRBJ2-7,TRBV29-1,few,13,TRBD2,CSVVASGGYEQYF,TGCAGCGTTGTGGCTAGCGGGGGCTACGAGCAGTACTTC
TRBJ2-7,TRBV12-3/TRBV12-4,many,13,TRBD2,CASSPASGSKQYF,TGTGCCAGCAGCCCGGCGAGCGGGAGCAAGCAGTACTTC
TRBJ2-1,TRBV20-1,few,13,-,CSARDTRDVEQFF,TGCAGTGCTAGAGATACCAGGGACGTTGAGCAGTTCTTC
TRBJ1-2,TRBV3-1,-,13,TRBD1,CASSPRTGTGYTF,TGTGCCAGCAGCCCCCGGACAGGCACGGGCTACACCTTC
TRBJ2-5,TRBV4-3,few,15,-,CASSQVNTGRETQYF,TGCGCCAGCAGCCAAGTGAATACAGGGCGAGAGACCCAGTACTTC
TRBJ1-1,TRBV5-1,few,16,-,CASSLLASKGNTEAFF,TGCGCCAGCAGCTTGTTGGCCAGCAAGGGGAACACTGAAGCTTTCTTT
TRBJ1-2,TRBV10-3,few,16,-,CAISKTTTYQGDGYTF,TGTGCCATCAGTAAAACAACCACCTATCAAGGGGATGGCTACACCTTC
TRBJ2-1,TRBV4-3,-,13,-,CASSPQGWNEQFF,TGCGCCAGCAGCCCCCAGGGGTGGAATGAGCAGTTCTTC
TRBJ2-1,TRBV14,-,12,-,CASSQDGDLPFF,TGTGCCAGCAGCCAAGATGGGGACCTACCGTTCTTC
TRBJ2-1,TRBV12-3/TRBV12-4,few,14,-,CASTAYERTNEQFF,TGTGCCAGCACCGCCTACGAGCGGACAAATGAGCAGTTCTTC
TRBJ2-1,TRBV7-6,many,12,TRBD1,CASSLAGGRQFF,TGTGCCAGCAGCTTAGCAGGGGGCCGGCAGTTCTTC
TRBJ1-2,TRBV25-1,few,11,-,CASSESYGYTF,TGTGCCAGCAGTGAGAGCTATGGCTACACCTTC
TRBJ2-1,TRBV5-5,few,12,-,CASSSPGGEQFF,TGTGCCAGCAGCTCCCCTGGGGGTGAGCAGTTCTTC
TRBJ2-3,TRBV27,-,15,-,CASQRALLGTDTQYF,TGTGCCAGCCAACGGGCCCTCCTGGGCACAGATACGCAGTATTTT
TRBJ1-1,TRBV12-3/TRBV12-4,many,15,TRBD1,CASSTTGGINTEAFF,TGTGCCAGCAGTACGACAGGGGGGATAAACACTGAAGCTTTCTTT
TRBJ2-1,TRBV6-5,-,16,-,CASSYLTGVSYNEQFF,TGTGCCAGCAGTTACCTGACGGGGGTTTCCTACAATGAGCAGTTCTTC
TRBJ2-7,TRBV20-1,many,15,TRBD2,CSARRGTSGIGEQYF,TGCAGTGCTAGACGAGGGACTAGCGGGATTGGGGAGCAGTACTTC
TRBJ2-1,TRBV12-3/TRBV12-4,few,13,-,CASSFIRYNEQFF,TGTGCCAGCAGTTTTATCAGGTACAATGAGCAGTTCTTC
TRBJ2-7,TRBV18,-,15,TRBD2,CASSPNGLAGAKQYF,TGTGCCAGCTCACCTAATGGACTAGCGGGAGCTAAGCAGTACTTC
TRBJ2-7,TRBV20-1,few,17,-,CSARDMRDSSHSYEQYF,TGCAGTGCTAGAGATATGCGGGACTCTTCCCACTCCTACGAGCAGTACTTC
TRBJ1-2,TRBV4-2,-,15,-,CASSQAPGIFYGYTF,TGTGCCAGCAGCCAAGCCCCGGGGATATTCTATGGCTACACCTTC
TRBJ2-3,TRBV12-3/TRBV12-4,many,13,-,CASSFSRTDTQYF,TGTGCCAGCAGTTTTAGTAGGACAGATACGCAGTATTTT
TRBJ2-3,TRBV27,-,20,TRBD1,CASSPLSGWDRNLSTDTQYF,TGTGCCAGCAGTCCGCTGTCGGGGTGGGACAGGAACCTTAGCACAGATACGCAGTATTTT
TRBJ2-7,TRBV2,few,14,-,CASSDGSDPYEQYF,TGTGCCAGCAGTGATGGTAGCGATCCCTACGAGCAGTACTTC
TRBJ2-2,TRBV10-3,many,15,-,CAISGDRANTGELFF,TGTGCCATCAGCGGGGACCGCGCGAACACCGGGGAGCTGTTTTTT